The 27 T cell receptor beta chains presented below share a single source sample, sequenced in a study of T cells after yellow fever vaccination. Using its own MiXCR run on the 5' RACE reads, TCRdb lists one record per CDR3 protein. Among approximately 120,000 distinct CDR3 sequences, roughly 9% were seen once, and the ten largest hold 40%. The sequences come from CD8+ T cells sorted from PBMCs, collected on the day of the yellow fever booster vaccination. The source is a man younger than 35 who received the YFV17D yellow fever vaccine.

The chain combines TRBV20-1 with TRBJ2-4, with D perhaps TRBD2 (5 bases). Germline CDR1 and CDR2: DFQATT and SNEGSKA (reference sequence). V lost 2 bases and J lost 3, with 17 bases in between. This CDR3 spans 16 amino acids. In nucleotides, the CDR3 is TGCAGTGCTAGAAGGTGGGAGCGAAAAGACAAAAACATTCAGTACTTC. Protein sequence: CSARRWERKDKNIQYF.

In this sample, this clonotype turned up once. A much bigger clone sits one base away, suggesting this may be a read error. The chain combines TRBV12-3 or TRBV12-4 with TRBJ2-1; D not certain. The CDR3 length is 10 residues. The CDR3 loop reads CASGYNDQFF. For the CDR3, the DNA is TGTGCCAGCGGGTACAATGATCAGTTCTTC.

The chain uses TRBV4-1 and TRBJ2-7; 9 positions match TRBD1. The CDR3 totals 14 residues. The germline gives CDR1 MGHRA, CDR2 YSYEKL. Losses at the gene ends were 4 bases for V and 5 bases for J; bases not matched to a gene: 6. The CDR3 loop reads CASSPRQGEHEQYV. The CDR3 DNA is TGCGCCAGCAGCCCCAGACAGGGGGAACACGAGCAGTACGTC.

This clonotype has only a few counts. The gene calls are TRBV13 and TRBJ1-5, with D hard to call. V lost 4 bases to trimming and J lost 4 bases, with 11 bases between them. The germline V gene encodes CDR1 PRHDT and CDR2 FYEKMQ (reference sequence). The CDR3 has 14 amino acids. This CDR3 is CASSSRTGNQPQHF. The CDR3 DNA follows: TGTGCCAGCAGCTCCCGGACGGGGAATCAGCCCCAGCATTTT.

J is TRBJ1-2 and V is TRBV30, with D possibly being TRBD1 (6 bases). CDR1 and CDR2 (germline): GTSNPN, SVGIG (reference sequence). V was trimmed by 3 bases and J by 8 bases, leaving 7 bases between them. This CDR3 is 10 amino acids long. Here the CDR3 DNA reads TGTGCCTGGAGGGGACAAGGCTACACCTTC. This gives the protein CAWRGQGYTF.

This clonotype came up a few times. The rearrangement links TRBV9 to TRBJ1-1; no firm D call. Germline V gene sequence: CDR1 SGDLS, CDR2 YYNGEE. The germline V and J ends were trimmed by 2 bases and 4 bases, with 18 bases remaining between them. CDR3 length: 16 residues. The DNA for the CDR3 is TGTGCCAGCAGCGTTTACGGCGAGGGAGCAGGCACTGAAGCTTTCTTT. Amino acid sequence: CASSVYGEGAGTEAFF.

This clonotype was counted only a few times. V is TRBV7-8 and J is TRBJ2-2; D is possibly TRBD1 (5 bases). V lost 0 bases, J lost 0 bases, and 11 bases lay in between. The germline V gene encodes CDR1 SGHVS and CDR2 FQNEAQ. This CDR3 is 17 amino acids long. The CDR3 spells CASSLAGDRPNTGELFF. The CDR3 DNA follows: TGTGCCAGCAGCTTAGCTGGTGACAGACCGAACACCGGGGAGCTGTTTTTT.

This chain connects TRBV20-1 to TRBJ1-1; TRBD1 matches 11 bases. This CDR3 has 14 residues. The ends lost 6 bases at V and 6 bases at J; junction bases unmatched: 9. The germline CDR1 and CDR2 sequences are DFQATT and SNEGSKA (reference sequence). CDR3 DNA: TGCAGTGCGCGATTCCCGGGACAGGGGGCTGAAGCTTTCTTT. This sequence encodes CSARFPGQGAEAFF.

The table lists this clonotype with a few counts. The chain carries TRBV12-3 or TRBV12-4 and TRBJ1-2; 7 positions agree with TRBD1. This CDR3 is 15 amino acids long. The V segment lost 3 bases and the J segment 5 bases; nucleotides outside the gene matches: 9. CDR3 nucleotides: TGTGCCAGCAGTTTGGGGGACAGAGATGTTTATGGCTACACCTTC. Translation gives CASSLGDRDVYGYTF.

This clonotype was seen a few times. The CDR3 coding sequence is TGTGCCAGCAGTTGGACGGACACAGATACGCAGTATTTT. The encoded protein is CASSWTDTDTQYF. The chain employs TRBV27 and TRBJ2-3; D is undetermined. The germline CDR1 and CDR2 sequences are MNHEY and SMNVEV (reference sequence). V lost 4 bases, J lost 2 bases, and 7 bases lay in between. The CDR3 extends over 13 amino acids.

V and J are TRBV7-9 and TRBJ1-1; TRBD1 is a possible D gene (6 bases). CDR3 length: 12 amino acids. V was cut by 8 bases and J by 3 bases, with 10 bases left in between. Looked up from germline, CDR1 is SEHNR and CDR2 is FQNEAQ (reference sequence). As DNA, the CDR3 is TGTGCCAGCGTGTCAGGGGACACTGAAGCTTTCTTT. Protein: CASVSGDTEAFF.

This clonotype was observed a few times. This sequence joins TRBV19 and TRBJ1-1; weak D call: TRBD1 (6 bases). The CDR3 totals 16 residues. CDR1 is LNHDA and CDR2 is SQIVND in the germline V gene (reference sequence). Trimming cost V 0 bases and J 0 bases, with 11 bases left between them. CDR3 sequence reads: CASSIDSGTLNTEAFF. The CDR3 DNA reads TGTGCCAGTAGTATAGACTCCGGGACATTGAACACTGAAGCTTTCTTT.

The table lists this clonotype with many counts. The genes are TRBV4-3 and TRBJ1-1, with a possible D match to TRBD1 (5 bases). Germline loops: CDR1 LGHNA, CDR2 YSLEER. This CDR3 has 15 amino acids. The V end was cut by 0 bases, the J end by 8 bases, with 16 bases between. For the CDR3, the DNA is TGCGCCAGCAGCCAAGAGCGGCTACCGGAGGGGGAAGCTTTCTTT. This translates into CASSQERLPEGEAFF.

The V and J genes are TRBV4-1 and TRBJ1-1; D gene ambiguous. This CDR3 has 14 residues. Germline V gene data show CDR1 as MGHRA and CDR2 as YSYEKL. V was shortened by 1 base and J by 1 base, with 7 bases between the two germline ends. The CDR3 is CASSQASANTEAFF. The DNA of the CDR3 is TGCGCCAGCAGCCAAGCCTCCGCGAACACTGAAGCTTTCTTT.

In this sample, this clonotype turned up a few times. The J gene is TRBJ2-3, the V gene TRBV19, with D perhaps given as TRBD1 or TRBD2 (5 bases each). The germline V gene encodes CDR1 LNHDA and CDR2 SQIVND (reference sequence). CDR3 length equals 14 residues. Between the trimmed V and J ends, which lost 3 bases and 4 bases, there was a span of 11 bases. The CDR3 DNA is TGTGCCAGTAGTATTGGGCTGGGGGCAGATACGCAGTATTTT. Protein: CASSIGLGADTQYF.

V usage is TRBV4-3 and J usage is TRBJ2-2, with D perhaps TRBD1 or TRBD2 (5 bases each). The V and J ends lost 3 bases and 8 bases respectively, with 22 bases between them. CDR1 LGHNA and CDR2 YSLEER come from the germline V gene. The CDR3 spans 17 residues. The CDR3 nucleotides read TGCGCCAGCAGCCAGGGGGTGACCGGGACCGCAAAGGGGGAGCTGTTTTTT. Its protein product is CASSQGVTGTAKGELFF.

This clonotype appeared a few times. The V call is TRBV6-1, the J call TRBJ1-3; no reliable D call. Per the germline V gene, CDR1 is MNHNS and CDR2 is SASEGT. Trimming pared 7 bases from V and 2 bases from J, leaving 18 bases between. This CDR3 has 16 residues. The CDR3: CASIQSFDPTGNTIYF. The CDR3 coding sequence is TGTGCCAGCATACAGAGTTTCGATCCAACTGGAAACACCATATATTTT.

This clonotype was recorded at least ten times. The chain uses TRBV5-1 and TRBJ2-1; 8 bases fit TRBD1. After removal of 0 bases from V and 8 bases from J, the junction contained 10 bases not matched to a gene. Germline V gene lookup returns CDR1 SGHRS and CDR2 YFSETQ. This CDR3 region has 16 residues. CDR3 residues: CASSLGDRFGGDEQFF. Written as DNA, the CDR3 is TGCGCCAGCAGCTTGGGGGACAGGTTCGGGGGCGATGAGCAGTTCTTC.

This clonotype showed up many times. The chain employs TRBV12-3 or TRBV12-4 and TRBJ2-1, with D perhaps TRBD1 or TRBD2 (5 bases each). The CDR3 has 12 amino acids. Trimming stripped 7 bases from V and 6 bases from J, with 10 bases between. CDR3 sequence: CASTLGGNEQFF. The CDR3, as DNA: TGTGCCAGCACCCTTGGGGGCAATGAGCAGTTCTTC.

This clonotype was seen a handful of times. The CDR3 DNA is TGTGCCAGCAGCCCTTCACAGGGCAAGACCCAGTACTTC. Amino acids: CASSPSQGKTQYF. The chain links TRBV6-5 to TRBJ2-5; maybe TRBD1 (6 bases). The CDR3 spans 13 residues. Per germline, CDR1 MNHEY and CDR2 SVGAGI. V lost 6 bases to trimming and J lost 6 bases, with 14 bases between them.

This clonotype was seen a handful of times. The chain employs TRBV10-3 and TRBJ2-7, with D tentatively TRBD1 or TRBD2 (5 bases each). This CDR3 is built from 17 residues. From germline, CDR1 is ENHRY and CDR2 SYGVKD. Trimming took off 6 bases at V and 2 bases at J, with 23 bases between the two ends. The CDR3 loop reads CAISPGPPIRGAYEQYV. DNA of the CDR3: TGTGCCATCAGCCCGGGACCGCCGATTAGAGGGGCCTACGAGCAGTACGTC.

The chain joins TRBV6-5 to TRBJ2-3; D possibly corresponds to TRBD2 (5 bases). Germline V gene sequence: CDR1 MNHEY, CDR2 SVGAGI. CDR3 length: 15 residues. The ends were cut back, 6 bases at V and 4 bases at J, with 17 bases in the middle. The CDR3 loop is CASSHDPAGADTQYF. The CDR3 DNA follows: TGTGCCAGCAGCCATGACCCTGCCGGGGCAGATACGCAGTATTTT.

This clonotype appeared a few times. The V and J genes are TRBV7-2 and TRBJ1-2; tentatively, D is TRBD1 (5 bases). The CDR3 covers 16 residues. Per germline, CDR1 SGHTA and CDR2 FQGNSA. The V end lost 7 bases, the J end lost 8 bases, and 26 bases lay between the germline ends. Here the CDR3 DNA reads TGTGCCAGCATCCTCGTCGCTGGGGCGGCTCTTTGGGGCTACACCTTC. Translating it yields CASILVAGAALWGYTF.

The rearrangement joins TRBV6-5 to TRBJ2-3, with D uncertain. This CDR3 is built from 14 residues. Trimming removed 0 bases at V and 2 bases at J, with 6 bases between. Per the germline V gene, CDR1 is MNHEY and CDR2 is SVGAGI. CDR3 residues: CASSYSGPTDTQYF. In DNA form, the CDR3 reads TGTGCCAGCAGTTACTCTGGACCCACAGATACGCAGTATTTT.

This clonotype was observed a handful of times. The V and J genes are TRBV9 and TRBJ2-7; 9 nucleotides align to TRBD2. CDR1 is SGDLS, CDR2 YYNGEE, per germline. The CDR3 extends over 15 amino acids. V gave up 0 bases and J gave up 5 bases; unmatched junction bases: 6. The CDR3 spells CASSVGGGAIDEQYF. In nucleotides, the CDR3 is TGTGCCAGCAGCGTAGGCGGGGGGGCCATCGACGAGCAGTACTTC. Supplemented by reference TRBV9 and TRBJ2-7, the full variable domain reads DSGVTQTPKHLITATGQRVTLRCSPRSGDLSVYWYQQSLDQGLQFLIQYYNGEERAKGNILERFSAQQFPDLHSELNLSSLELGDSALYFCASSVGGGAIDEQYFGPGTRLTVT.

This chain joins TRBV7-3 and TRBJ1-6; weak D call: TRBD1 (6 bases). The germline gives CDR1 SGHTA, CDR2 FQGTGA. Trimming removed 4 bases at V and 11 bases at J, with 12 bases between. There are 13 residues in the CDR3. CDR3 residues: CASSWDIDTPLHF. The CDR3, as DNA: TGTGCCAGCAGCTGGGACATTGACACACCCCTCCACTTT. Full variable domain (rest looked up from reference TRBV7-3 and TRBJ1-6): GAGVSQTPSNKVTEKGKYVELRCDPISGHTALYWYRQSLGQGPEFLIYFQGTGAADDSGLPNDRFFAVRPEGSVSTLKIQRTERGDSAVYLCASSWDIDTPLHFGNGTRLTVT.

The chain uses TRBV21-1 and TRBJ2-7; the D call of TRBD2 is as the table states it, not checked on the DNA. TRBV21-1 is a listed pseudogene. CDR3 length: 15 amino acids. The CDR3 here is CASSSSGLSSYEQYF. CDR3 in DNA: TGTGCCAGCAGCTCCTCCGGACTTAGCTCCTACGAGCAGTACTTC.